Following are 21 T cell receptor beta chains from one sample sequenced in a study of metastatic and nonmetastatic thyroid tumors. With MiXCR, TCRdb reprocessed the PCR reads. The sample consists of some 33,000 clones, 7.4% of them appearing once. Each patient came to thyroid surgery without any prior treatment (of any kind). The sample taken for sequencing was blood. These receptor sequences come from a female donor with papillary thyroid cancer or a benign thyroid nodule (not recorded which). Some clones in this sample may be carry-over from other donors' samples.

This clone has a count of ten or more. This chain uses TRBV20-1 with TRBJ2-3, with D perhaps given as TRBD1 or TRBD2 (6 bases each). Germline loops: CDR1 DFQATT, CDR2 SNEGSKA (reference sequence). This CDR3 contains 13 residues. V lost 3 bases, J lost 8 bases, and 15 bases lay in between. The CDR3 is CSASEGGSGTQYF. The CDR3 coding sequence is TGCAGTGCTAGCGAGGGGGGTAGCGGTACGCAGTATTTT.

This clone was seen at least ten times. The V call is TRBV6-1, the J call TRBJ1-2; D not resolved. V was shortened by 7 bases and J by 3 bases, with 15 bases between the two germline ends. The CDR3 contains 14 residues. In germline, CDR1 is MNHNS, CDR2 SASEGT. The CDR3 DNA sequence: TGTGCCAGCAATGGCGGGCAGGCAGACTATGGCTACACCTTC. Protein sequence: CASNGGQADYGYTF.

In its sample, this clone was seen many times. This sequence joins TRBV5-6 and TRBJ1-1; possibly TRBD1 for D (6 bases). V lost 3 bases to trimming and J lost 4 bases, with 16 bases between them. This CDR3 spans 15 amino acids. Per germline, CDR1 SGHDT and CDR2 YYEEEE. The CDR3 protein is CASSSYRVRGTEAFF. The CDR3 coding sequence is TGTGCCAGCAGCTCCTACAGGGTGAGAGGCACTGAAGCTTTCTTT. Combining the CDR3 with reference TRBV5-6 and TRBJ1-1 gives the whole variable domain DAGVTQSPTHLIKTRGQQVTLRCSPKSGHDTVSWYQQALGQGPQFIFQYYEEEERQRGNFPDRFSGHQFPNYSSELNVNALLLGDSALYLCASSSYRVRGTEAFFGQGTRLTVV.

Ten or more counts support this clone. The rearrangement uses TRBV5-1 and TRBJ2-3, with D maybe TRBD2 (7 bases). Trimming shortened V by 0 bases and J by 2 bases, and 13 bases separated the two germline ends. Germline V CDR1 and CDR2: SGHRS, YFSETQ. There are 16 residues in the CDR3. Written as DNA, the CDR3 is TGCGCCAGCAGCTTGGTAGGGAGGGGGACCACAGATACGCAGTATTTT. Its protein product is CASSLVGRGTTDTQYF.

There are many counts of this clone. The chain combines TRBV3-1 with TRBJ1-1; 8 positions agree with TRBD1. Germline lookup yields CDR1 LGHDT and CDR2 YNNKEL (reference sequence). The CDR3 extends over 15 amino acids. Germline trimming cut 3 bases from V and 0 bases from J; bases unmatched to any gene: 3. DNA for the CDR3: TGTGCCAGCAGCCAGGGACAGGTCTTGAACACTGAAGCTTTCTTT. Its translation is CASSQGQVLNTEAFF.

This clone came up many times. V and J are TRBV18 and TRBJ1-4; a weak D match, TRBD1 (5 bases). CDR3 size: 19 residues. Germline CDR1 is KGHSH and CDR2 is LQKENI. The V gene lost 5 bases and the J gene lost 5 bases, with 27 bases spanning the gap. The CDR3 sequence: CASSSTSRLVTRTNEKLFF. As DNA, the CDR3 is TGTGCCAGCTCATCCACATCGCGTTTAGTGACTCGGACAAATGAAAAACTGTTTTTT.

This clone occurred many times. This chain uses TRBV11-2 with TRBJ2-2; 9 positions agree with TRBD2. Germline assignment: CDR1 SGHAT and CDR2 FQNNGV. The trim removed 0 bases at V and 6 bases at J, leaving 5 bases unmatched. The CDR3 runs 16 residues. The DNA of the CDR3 is TGTGCCAGCAGCTTAGATACCCTAGCGGGATCCGGGGAGCTGTTTTTT. Translation gives CASSLDTLAGSGELFF. The full variable domain, its missing parts supplied by reference TRBV11-2 and TRBJ2-2, is EAGVAQSPRYKIIEKRQSVAFWCNPISGHATLYWYQQILGQGPKLLIQFQNNGVVDDSQLPKDRFSAERLKGVDSTLKIQPAKLEDSAVYLCASSLDTLAGSGELFFGEGSRLTVL.

There are many counts of this clone. CDR3 protein: CASKSGKVTDTQYF. In DNA, the CDR3 is TGTGCCAGCAAAAGCGGGAAAGTGACAGATACGCAGTATTTT. The chain couples TRBV7-2 to TRBJ2-3; 7 nucleotides agree with TRBD2. The germline V gene encodes CDR1 SGHTA and CDR2 FQGNSA. The CDR3 runs 14 residues. With V trimmed by 7 bases and J by 3 bases, 7 bases remained unmatched. The full variable domain, rest sourced from reference TRBV7-2 and TRBJ2-3, is GAGVSQSPSNKVTEKGKDVELRCDPISGHTALYWYRQSLGQGLEFLIYFQGNSAPDKSGLPSDRFSAERTGGSVSTLTIQRTQQEDSAVYLCASKSGKVTDTQYFGPGTRLTVL.

This clone came up many times. The chain couples TRBV10-1 to TRBJ2-1; TRBD1 is a possible D gene (6 bases). The V end lost 4 bases, the J end lost 6 bases, and 10 bases lay between the germline ends. CDR1 is WNHNN and CDR2 is SYGVQD in the germline V gene (reference sequence). There are 13 residues in the CDR3. CDR3 DNA sequence: TGCGCCAGCAGTGCCTCCAGGGGCAATGAGCAGTTCTTC. Protein sequence: CASSASRGNEQFF.

This clone was detected ten times or more. The chain employs TRBV5-1 and TRBJ2-1; TRBD2 matches at 8 bases. Germline V gene lookup returns CDR1 SGHRS and CDR2 YFSETQ. This CDR3 is built from 16 residues. J gave up 2 bases and V 4 bases, and 8 bases lay outside the gene matches. The CDR3 DNA sequence: TGCGCCAGCAGCGCTGTCAGCGGGAGCACCTACAATGAGCAGTTCTTC. Translation: CASSAVSGSTYNEQFF.

This clone showed up many times. The CDR3 DNA reads as TGTGCCAGCAGCGCCCAGGGGGGCTACAATGAGCAGTTCTTC. It translates to CASSAQGGYNEQFF. V is TRBV9 and J is TRBJ2-1; TRBD1 is a possible D gene (7 bases). Trimming pared 3 bases from V and 3 bases from J, leaving 10 bases between. Germline loops: CDR1 SGDLS, CDR2 YYNGEE. The CDR3 sequence is 14 residues long.

This clone was seen ten or more times. The chain has TRBV5-1 and TRBJ1-1; D is uncertain. CDR3 size: 14 residues. V was pared by 0 bases and J by 2 bases, with 8 bases between. Germline V gene data show CDR1 as SGHRS and CDR2 as YFSETQ. The DNA of the CDR3 is TGCGCCAGCAGCTTGGTACAGACCAACACTGAAGCTTTCTTT. Its translation is CASSLVQTNTEAFF.

In its sample, this clone was seen a few times. V gene TRBV7-3 combines with J gene TRBJ2-5, with D perhaps TRBD1 (6 bases). Germline V lookup: CDR1 SGHTA, CDR2 FQGTGA. V was trimmed by 5 bases and J by 5 bases, leaving 21 bases between them. There are 16 residues in the CDR3. In DNA, the CDR3 is TGTGCCAGCAGCATAGGACAGCAGGGCCCTTCGGAGACCCAGTACTTC. This sequence encodes CASSIGQQGPSETQYF.

This clone was counted ten times or more. The V and J genes are TRBV18 and TRBJ1-5, with 7 bases fitting TRBD1. The CDR3 contains 13 residues. CDR1 and CDR2 from the germline V gene are KGHSH and LQKENI. The J segment lost 5 bases and the V segment lost 3 bases, leaving 1 base of the junction unmatched. The CDR3 DNA sequence: TGTGCCAGCTCACCGGGACAGCATCAGCCCCAGCATTTT. As protein: CASSPGQHQPQHF.

This clone has a handful of counts. The chain recombines TRBV5-6 with TRBJ1-1; D unclear. Germline V gene lookup returns CDR1 SGHDT and CDR2 YYEEEE. The CDR3 is 13 amino acids. V lost 2 bases, J lost 6 bases, and 11 bases lay in between. The CDR3, as DNA: TGTGCCAGCAGCTTAGGACCCGGGGCTGAAGCTTTCTTT. It yields the protein CASSLGPGAEAFF.

The CDR3 DNA is TGTGCCAGCCGGGGACAGGGGCGATACGAGCAGTACTTC. Translating gives CASRGQGRYEQYF. The gene calls are TRBV6-1 and TRBJ2-7; 10 positions agree with TRBD1. This CDR3 contains 13 residues. CDR1 is MNHNS and CDR2 is SASEGT in the germline V gene. V gave up 8 bases and J gave up 4 bases; unmatched junction bases: 5.

This clone was counted a single time. The chain carries TRBV7-2 and TRBJ1-5; D is uncertain. The V and J ends lost 5 bases and 5 bases respectively, with 16 bases between them. Germline V lookup: CDR1 SGHTA, CDR2 FQGNSA. This CDR3 is built from 15 residues. The CDR3 region is CASSPDNQGDQPQHF. In DNA, the CDR3 is TGTGCCAGCAGCCCCGACAATCAAGGAGATCAGCCCCAGCATTTT.

J is TRBJ2-7 and V is TRBV6-2 or TRBV6-3; 16 nucleotides align to TRBD2. Germline V lookup: CDR1 MNHEY, CDR2 SVGEGT. V trimming: 6 bases; J trimming: 6 bases; junction bases outside the gene matches: 5. The CDR3 extends over 15 amino acids. The CDR3 region is CASSSGLAGGTEQYF. In DNA, the CDR3 is TGTGCCAGCAGCTCGGGACTAGCGGGAGGGACCGAGCAGTACTTC.

With respect to this clone: This sequence may be a read error, since a much larger clone differs from it by one base. The chain carries TRBV20-1 and TRBJ2-1, with a possible D match to TRBD2 (6 bases). Germline V gives CDR1 DFQATT, CDR2 SNEGSKA (reference sequence). V gave up 4 bases and J gave up 7 bases, with 23 bases separating them. This CDR3 is built from 16 residues. This chain's CDR3 is CSATAQRVGEWNEQFF. Here the CDR3 DNA reads TGCAGTGCTACTGCTCAGCGGGTGGGCGAGTGGAATGAGCAGTTCTTC.

This clone has ten or more counts. This chain uses TRBV3-1 with TRBJ2-7; D may correspond to TRBD1 or TRBD2 (5 bases each). The CDR3 is made up of 17 amino acids. V shed 3 bases and J shed 2 bases, with 20 bases lying between them. Germline V gives CDR1 LGHDT, CDR2 YNNKEL (reference sequence). CDR3 coding DNA: TGTGCCAGCAGCCAGGGGGACCCGGGGAAGGTAGCCTACGAGCAGTACTTC. Its protein product is CASSQGDPGKVAYEQYF.

This clone appeared many times. The V and J genes are TRBV20-1 and TRBJ1-1; 8 nucleotides agree with TRBD1. The CDR3 has 14 residues. V shed 5 bases, J shed 1 base, and the junction held 6 bases outside the gene matches. Germline V gene lookup returns CDR1 DFQATT and CDR2 SNEGSKA (reference sequence). The CDR3 coding sequence is TGCAGTGCTTTTCAGGGGGCGACGAACACTGAAGCTTTCTTT. This encodes CSAFQGATNTEAFF.